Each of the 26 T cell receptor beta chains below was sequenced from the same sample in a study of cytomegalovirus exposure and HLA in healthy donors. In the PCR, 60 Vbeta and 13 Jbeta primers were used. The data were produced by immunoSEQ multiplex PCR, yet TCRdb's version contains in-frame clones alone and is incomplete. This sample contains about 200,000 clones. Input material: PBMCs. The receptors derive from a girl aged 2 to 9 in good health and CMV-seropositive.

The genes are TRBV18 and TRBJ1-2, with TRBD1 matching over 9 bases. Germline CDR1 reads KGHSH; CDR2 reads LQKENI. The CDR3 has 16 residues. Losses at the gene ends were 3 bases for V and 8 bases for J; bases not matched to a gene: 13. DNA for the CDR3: TGTGCCAGCTCACCTCAAAGCCTGGGACAGGGCGTGGGCTACACCTTC. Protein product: CASSPQSLGQGVGYTF.

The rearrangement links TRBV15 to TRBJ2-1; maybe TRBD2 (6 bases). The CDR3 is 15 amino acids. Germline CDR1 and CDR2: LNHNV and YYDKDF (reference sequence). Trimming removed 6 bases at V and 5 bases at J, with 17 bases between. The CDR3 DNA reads TGTGCCACCAGGTTGCCGGGACTGGGTGACAATGAGCAGTTCTTC. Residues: CATRLPGLGDNEQFF.

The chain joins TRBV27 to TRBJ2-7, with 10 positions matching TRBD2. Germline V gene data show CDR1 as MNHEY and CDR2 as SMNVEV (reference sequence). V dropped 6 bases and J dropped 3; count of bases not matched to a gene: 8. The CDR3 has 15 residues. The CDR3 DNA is TGTGCCAGCAGGAAACTAGCGGGACCACACTACGAGCAGTACTTC. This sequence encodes CASRKLAGPHYEQYF.

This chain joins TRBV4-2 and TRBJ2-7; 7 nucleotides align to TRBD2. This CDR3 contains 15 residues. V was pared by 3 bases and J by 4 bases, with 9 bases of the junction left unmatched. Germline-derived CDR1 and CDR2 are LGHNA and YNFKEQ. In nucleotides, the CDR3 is TGTGCCAGCAGCCAGGGGATTGGACTAGATTACGAGCAGTACTTC. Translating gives CASSQGIGLDYEQYF.

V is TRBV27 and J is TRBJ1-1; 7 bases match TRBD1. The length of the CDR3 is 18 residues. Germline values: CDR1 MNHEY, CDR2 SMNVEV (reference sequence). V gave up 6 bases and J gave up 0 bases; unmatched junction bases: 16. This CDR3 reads CASSRSKGQRRLNTEAFF. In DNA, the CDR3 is TGTGCCAGCAGCCGCTCAAAGGGACAGCGCCGCTTGAACACTGAAGCTTTCTTT.

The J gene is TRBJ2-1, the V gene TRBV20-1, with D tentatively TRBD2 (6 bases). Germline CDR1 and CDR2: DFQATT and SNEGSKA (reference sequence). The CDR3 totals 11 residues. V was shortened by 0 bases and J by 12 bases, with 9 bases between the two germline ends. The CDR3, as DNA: TGCAGTGCTAGAGATCACGGGGGGCAGTTCTTC. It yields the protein CSARDHGGQFF.

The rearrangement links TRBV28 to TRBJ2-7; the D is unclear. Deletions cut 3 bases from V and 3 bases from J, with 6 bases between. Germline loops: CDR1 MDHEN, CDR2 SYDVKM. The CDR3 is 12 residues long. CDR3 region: CASSFSSYEQYF. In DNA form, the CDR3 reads TGTGCCAGCAGTTTTAGTAGCTACGAGCAGTACTTC.

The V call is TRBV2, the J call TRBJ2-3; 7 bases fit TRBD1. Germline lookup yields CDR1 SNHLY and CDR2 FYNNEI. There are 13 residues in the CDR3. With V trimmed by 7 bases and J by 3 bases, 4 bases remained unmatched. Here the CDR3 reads CASTETGTDTQYF. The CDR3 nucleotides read TGTGCCAGCACCGAGACAGGGACAGATACGCAGTATTTT. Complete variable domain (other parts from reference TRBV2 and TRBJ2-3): EPEVTQTPSHQVTQMGQEVILRCVPISNHLYFYWYRQILGQKVEFLVSFYNNEISEKSEIFDDQFSVERPDGSNFTLKIRSTKLEDSAMYFCASTETGTDTQYFGPGTRLTVL.

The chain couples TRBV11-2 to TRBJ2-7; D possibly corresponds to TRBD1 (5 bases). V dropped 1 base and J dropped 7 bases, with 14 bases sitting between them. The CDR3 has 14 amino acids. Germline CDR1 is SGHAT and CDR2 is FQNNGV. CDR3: CASSLAPRGREQYF. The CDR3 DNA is TGTGCCAGCAGCTTAGCGCCTAGGGGAAGGGAGCAGTACTTC. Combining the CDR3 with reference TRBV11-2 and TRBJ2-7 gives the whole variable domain EAGVAQSPRYKIIEKRQSVAFWCNPISGHATLYWYQQILGQGPKLLIQFQNNGVVDDSQLPKDRFSAERLKGVDSTLKIQPAKLEDSAVYLCASSLAPRGREQYFGPGTRLTVT.

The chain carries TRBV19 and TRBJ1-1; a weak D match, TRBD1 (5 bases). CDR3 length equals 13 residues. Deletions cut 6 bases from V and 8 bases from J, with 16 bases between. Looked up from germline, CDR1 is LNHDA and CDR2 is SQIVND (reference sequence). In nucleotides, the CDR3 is TGTGCCAGTAGCCGGACGGCGGGGGGGGAAGCTTTCTTT. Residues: CASSRTAGGEAFF.

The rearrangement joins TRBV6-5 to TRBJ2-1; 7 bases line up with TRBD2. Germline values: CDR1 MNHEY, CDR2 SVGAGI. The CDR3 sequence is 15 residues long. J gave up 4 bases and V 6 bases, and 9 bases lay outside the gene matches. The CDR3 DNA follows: TGTGCCAGCAGCTTTGAGGGGAGGGGATACAATGAGCAGTTCTTC. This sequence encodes CASSFEGRGYNEQFF.

The CDR3 spells CASSYSRGTGELFF. The DNA for the CDR3 is TGTGCCAGCAGTTACAGTCGGGGCACCGGGGAGCTGTTTTTT. The chain uses TRBV6-5 and TRBJ2-2; a possible D gene is TRBD2 (5 bases). Trimming cost V 2 bases and J 4 bases, with 8 bases left between them. This CDR3 is 14 amino acids long. The germline CDR1 and CDR2 sequences are MNHEY and SVGAGI.

The CDR3 here is CASSSDFRQYF. For the CDR3, the DNA is TGTGCCAGCAGCTCAGACTTTAGGCAGTACTTC. This rearrangement joins TRBV7-9 to TRBJ2-7; no firm D call. Germline lookup yields CDR1 SEHNR and CDR2 FQNEAQ (reference sequence). The CDR3 consists of 11 residues. The germline V and J ends were trimmed by 4 bases and 9 bases, with 10 bases remaining between them.

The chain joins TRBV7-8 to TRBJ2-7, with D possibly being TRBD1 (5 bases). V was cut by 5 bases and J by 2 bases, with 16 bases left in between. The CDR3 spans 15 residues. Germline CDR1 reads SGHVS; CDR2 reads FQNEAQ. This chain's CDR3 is CASSLGLGLPYEQYF. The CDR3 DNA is TGTGCCAGCAGCCTGGGGCTAGGGCTACCCTACGAGCAGTACTTC.

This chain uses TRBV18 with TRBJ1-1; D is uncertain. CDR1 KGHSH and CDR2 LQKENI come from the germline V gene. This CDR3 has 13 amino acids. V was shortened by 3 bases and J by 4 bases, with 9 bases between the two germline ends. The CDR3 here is CASSPALRTEAFF. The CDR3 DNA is TGTGCCAGCTCACCTGCATTGCGCACTGAAGCTTTCTTT.

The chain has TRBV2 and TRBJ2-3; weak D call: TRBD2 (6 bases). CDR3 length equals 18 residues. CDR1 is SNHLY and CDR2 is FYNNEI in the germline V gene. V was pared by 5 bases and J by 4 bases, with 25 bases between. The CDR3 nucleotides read TGTGCCAGCAGTCGGATAGTAACCGGGACTCTTGTTGCAGATACGCAGTATTTT. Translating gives CASSRIVTGTLVADTQYF.

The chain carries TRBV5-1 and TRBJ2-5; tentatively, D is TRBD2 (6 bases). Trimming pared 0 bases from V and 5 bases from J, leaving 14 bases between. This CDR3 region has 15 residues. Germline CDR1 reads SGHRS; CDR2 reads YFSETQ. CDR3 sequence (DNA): TGCGCCAGCAGCTTGGGTAGCGGATTATGGGAGACCCAGTACTTC. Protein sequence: CASSLGSGLWETQYF.

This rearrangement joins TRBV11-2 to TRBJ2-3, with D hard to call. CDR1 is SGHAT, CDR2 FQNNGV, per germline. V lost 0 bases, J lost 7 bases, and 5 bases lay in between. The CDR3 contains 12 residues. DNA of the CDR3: TGTGCCAGCAGCTTAGACTACTATACGCAGTATTTT. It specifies CASSLDYYTQYF.

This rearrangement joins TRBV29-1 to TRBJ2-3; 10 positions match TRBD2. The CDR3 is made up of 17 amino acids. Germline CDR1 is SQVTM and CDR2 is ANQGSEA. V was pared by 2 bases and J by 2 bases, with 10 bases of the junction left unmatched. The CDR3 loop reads CSVEFRVLAGNTDTQYF. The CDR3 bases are TGCAGCGTTGAATTTCGGGTACTAGCGGGAAACACAGATACGCAGTATTTT.

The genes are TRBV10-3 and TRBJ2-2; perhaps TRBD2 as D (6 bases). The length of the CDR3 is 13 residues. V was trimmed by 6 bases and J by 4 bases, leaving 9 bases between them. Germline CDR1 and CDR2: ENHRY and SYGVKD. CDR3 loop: CAIRQEGTGELFF. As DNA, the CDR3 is TGTGCCATCAGACAGGAGGGCACCGGGGAGCTGTTTTTT.

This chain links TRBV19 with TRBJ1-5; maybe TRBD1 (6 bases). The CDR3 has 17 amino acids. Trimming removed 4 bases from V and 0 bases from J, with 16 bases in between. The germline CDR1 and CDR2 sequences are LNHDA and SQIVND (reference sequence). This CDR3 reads CASSTDRPLNSNQPQHF. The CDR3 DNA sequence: TGTGCCAGTAGTACCGACAGGCCCCTAAATAGCAATCAGCCCCAGCATTTT.

The CDR3 is CASGSGSKTAGEAPDTQYF. CDR3 in DNA: TGTGCTAGTGGTTCCGGCTCTAAAACAGCGGGCGAGGCCCCAGATACGCAGTATTTT. The J gene is TRBJ2-3, the V gene TRBV12-5; D might be TRBD2 (6 bases). Trimming took off 4 bases at V and 4 bases at J, with 27 bases between the two ends. CDR1 and CDR2 from the germline V gene are LGHNT and FRNRAP. The CDR3 is made up of 19 amino acids.

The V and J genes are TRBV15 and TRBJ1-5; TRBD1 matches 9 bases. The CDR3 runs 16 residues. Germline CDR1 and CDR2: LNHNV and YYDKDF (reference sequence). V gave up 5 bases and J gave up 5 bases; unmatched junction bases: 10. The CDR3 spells CATSGDRGKFDQPQHF. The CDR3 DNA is TGTGCCACCAGCGGCGACAGGGGGAAATTCGATCAGCCCCAGCATTTT.

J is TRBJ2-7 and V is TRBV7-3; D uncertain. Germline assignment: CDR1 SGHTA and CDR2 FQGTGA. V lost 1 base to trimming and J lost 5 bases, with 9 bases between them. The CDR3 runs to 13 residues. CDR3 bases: TGTGCCAGCAGCTTAAGTCTTTCCCACGAGCAGTACTTC. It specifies CASSLSLSHEQYF.

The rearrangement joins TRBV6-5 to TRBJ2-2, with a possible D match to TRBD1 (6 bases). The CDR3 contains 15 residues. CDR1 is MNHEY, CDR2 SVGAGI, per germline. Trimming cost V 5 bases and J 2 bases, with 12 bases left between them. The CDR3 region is CASSPWTVNTGELFF. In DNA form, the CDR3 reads TGTGCCAGCAGTCCCTGGACAGTCAACACCGGGGAGCTGTTTTTT.

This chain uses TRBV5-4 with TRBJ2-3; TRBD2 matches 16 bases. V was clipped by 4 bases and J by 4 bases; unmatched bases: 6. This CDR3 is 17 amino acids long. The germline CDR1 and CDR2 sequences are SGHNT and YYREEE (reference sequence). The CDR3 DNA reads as TGTGCCAGCAGCCTTGGGGGACTAGCGGGAGGGGCAGATACGCAGTATTTT. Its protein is CASSLGGLAGGADTQYF.